The 26 T cell receptor beta chains listed next were all sequenced from one sample in a study of beta chain features in type 1 diabetes. The sequenced template was cDNA made from the entire isolated RNA. The protocol was immunoSEQ multiplex PCR, while the TCRdb copy is restricted to in-frame clones and leaves out a portion. This sample yields 400,000 to 450,000 clones, of which 14% are seen a single time; around 0.039% belongs to the top ten. Material: naive CD4+ T cells from blood. The receptor source for this set is a man under 40 in good health.

The chain is built from TRBV4-3 and TRBJ2-3; D assignment may be TRBD1 or TRBD2 (5 bases each). Germline values: CDR1 LGHNA, CDR2 YSLEER. V lost 0 bases, J lost 0 bases, and 16 bases lay in between. The CDR3 has 18 residues. The CDR3 sequence is CASSQDRGQRTSTDTQYF. CDR3 nucleotide sequence: TGCGCCAGCAGCCAAGACCGGGGCCAGCGGACTAGCACAGATACGCAGTATTTT.

At least ten counts were recorded for this clone. The rearrangement joins TRBV14 to TRBJ2-4; D call uncertain. V lost 2 bases and J 0 bases, leaving 14 bases between the germline ends. CDR1 is SGHDN and CDR2 is FVKESK in the germline V gene. The CDR3 spans 17 residues. CDR3 sequence: CASSQFRADIAKNIQYF. In DNA form, the CDR3 reads TGTGCCAGCAGCCAATTTCGGGCAGACATAGCCAAAAACATTCAGTACTTC.

This clone was counted a few times. J is TRBJ2-3 and V is TRBV7-2, with 7 bases that match TRBD2. The length of the CDR3 is 13 residues. V lost 5 bases to trimming and J lost 11 bases; unmatched junction nucleotides: 10. Germline V CDR1 and CDR2: SGHTA, FQGNSA. For the CDR3, the DNA is TGTGCCAGCAGCGTCTTGGGGGAGGGCCGGCAGTATTTT. It encodes CASSVLGEGRQYF.

This chain uses TRBV11-2 with TRBJ1-1; no clear D gene. This CDR3 has 13 amino acids. The V end was cut by 5 bases, the J end by 6 bases, with 13 bases between. Germline V CDR1 and CDR2: SGHAT, FQNNGV. This CDR3 is CASSTRVRAEAFF. In DNA, the CDR3 is TGTGCCAGCAGCACAAGGGTTCGCGCTGAAGCTTTCTTT.

This clone has only a few counts. DNA of the CDR3: TGTGCCAGCAGCTTGCAGAGCGGGAGACCCAATGAGCAGTTCTTC. Translation gives CASSLQSGRPNEQFF. The chain has TRBV7-2 and TRBJ2-1; TRBD2 matches at 8 bases. CDR1 and CDR2 (germline): SGHTA, FQGNSA. This CDR3 comprises 15 residues. The junction had 7 bases not matched to a gene; V was cut back by 3 bases and J by 6 bases.

This chain connects TRBV27 to TRBJ1-6, with 9 bases matching TRBD1. Germline V lookup: CDR1 MNHEY, CDR2 SMNVEV (reference sequence). V lost 3 bases and J lost 7; bases outside the gene matches: 1. This CDR3 has 14 amino acids. CDR3 sequence: CASSFGQGNSPLHF. CDR3 nucleotides: TGTGCCAGCAGTTTTGGACAGGGGAATTCACCCCTCCACTTT.

This clone appeared a few times. The chain is built from TRBV19 and TRBJ1-4; D unclear. The CDR3 contains 12 residues. Trimming took 6 bases from V and 3 from J, leaving 5 bases between them. Looked up from germline, CDR1 is LNHDA and CDR2 is SQIVND (reference sequence). CDR3 sequence (DNA): TGTGCCAGTAGACAGCCTAATGAAAAACTGTTTTTT. It specifies CASRQPNEKLFF. Together with reference TRBV19 and TRBJ1-4, the CDR3 gives the full variable domain: DGGITQSPKYLFRKEGQNVTLSCEQNLNHDAMYWYRQDPGQGLRLIYYSQIVNDFQKGDIAEGYSVSREKKESFPLTVTSAQKNPTAFYLCASRQPNEKLFFGSGTQLSVL.

In its sample, this clone was seen a few times. This chain connects TRBV7-9 to TRBJ2-5, with D possibly TRBD1 on 6 matching bases. This CDR3 spans 13 amino acids. V was shortened by 5 bases and J by 2 bases, with 9 bases between the two germline ends. CDR1 is SEHNR and CDR2 is FQNEAQ in the germline V gene (reference sequence). In DNA, the CDR3 is TGTGCCAGCAGCCGGACAGCTCAAGAGACCCAGTACTTC. This codes for CASSRTAQETQYF.

The chain uses TRBV7-9 and TRBJ2-1, with 8 bases that match TRBD1. The germline V gene encodes CDR1 SEHNR and CDR2 FQNEAQ (reference sequence). The J segment lost 10 bases and the V segment lost 0 bases, leaving 11 bases of the junction unmatched. CDR3 length: 16 residues. CDR3: CASSLALRTGTQEQFF. DNA of the CDR3: TGTGCCAGCAGCTTAGCGCTTCGGACAGGGACGCAGGAGCAGTTCTTC.

This clone was seen more than once but under ten times. DNA for the CDR3: TGTGCCAGCAGTGAATCCACAGTGTACTCTGGAAACACCATATATTTT. This encodes CASSESTVYSGNTIYF. The rearrangement uses TRBV25-1 and TRBJ1-3; D unclear. CDR3 length equals 16 residues. Germline CDR1 reads MGHDK; CDR2 reads SYGVNS. Deletions cut 1 base from V and 0 bases from J, with 10 bases between.

This clone has only a few counts. This chain joins TRBV5-4 and TRBJ2-1, with 15 bases matching TRBD2. CDR3 length: 16 residues. Germline CDR1 SGHNT, CDR2 YYREEE (reference sequence). Trimming at V came to 4 bases and at J to 8 bases, leaving 7 bases not matched to a gene. The CDR3, as DNA: TGTGCCAGCAGCCCCGGACTAGCGGGAGGGATCTATGAGCAGTTCTTC. This encodes CASSPGLAGGIYEQFF. Supplemented by reference TRBV5-4 and TRBJ2-1, the full variable domain reads ETGVTQSPTHLIKTRGQQVTLRCSSQSGHNTVSWYQQALGQGPQFIFQYYREEENGRGNFPPRFSGLQFPNYSSELNVNALELDDSALYLCASSPGLAGGIYEQFFGPGTRLTVL.

This clone was picked up a small number of times. This rearrangement joins TRBV15 to TRBJ1-2; 7 nucleotides match TRBD1. The germline gives CDR1 LNHNV, CDR2 YYDKDF (reference sequence). The CDR3 has 15 residues. J lost 4 bases, V lost 3 bases, and 8 bases had no gene match. The CDR3 loop is CATSRDTGVTYGYTF. The CDR3 DNA reads as TGTGCCACCAGCAGGGATACAGGGGTGACCTATGGCTACACCTTC.

This chain uses TRBV7-6 with TRBJ2-3; weak D call: TRBD2 (6 bases). Germline CDR1 is SGHVS and CDR2 is FNYEAQ. The CDR3 covers 14 residues. The ends were cut back, 2 bases at V and 4 bases at J, with 10 bases in the middle. The CDR3 protein is CASSLRAGPDTQYF. The CDR3 region has the DNA TGTGCCAGCAGCTTACGTGCGGGGCCAGATACGCAGTATTTT.

The V and J genes are TRBV9 and TRBJ2-7; 14 nucleotides line up with TRBD2. The J segment lost 4 bases and the V segment lost 3 bases, leaving 9 bases of the junction unmatched. The V gene's germline CDR1 is SGDLS and CDR2 YYNGEE. The CDR3 runs 17 residues. In DNA, the CDR3 is TGTGCCAGCAGCGGAGCGGGGACTAGCGGGAGAATATACGAGCAGTACTTC. Its translation is CASSGAGTSGRIYEQYF.

This clone was picked up a small number of times. The gene calls are TRBV5-1 and TRBJ1-2, with a possible D match to TRBD1 (6 bases). This CDR3 has 14 amino acids. In germline, CDR1 is SGHRS, CDR2 YFSETQ. The V end was cut by 5 bases, the J end by 2 bases, with 13 bases between. CDR3 coding DNA: TGCGCCAGCAGACTGAAGGGACAAAACTATGGCTACACCTTC. Its protein is CASRLKGQNYGYTF.

A few counts support this clone. The CDR3 DNA is TGTGCCAGCAGTTTATCCGCCCCCCGGGTGGTGTTGCAGTTCTTC. Encoded protein: CASSLSAPRVVLQFF. The chain carries TRBV28 and TRBJ2-1; D is uncertain. The ends were cut back, 1 base at V and 12 bases at J, with 19 bases in the middle. CDR1 and CDR2 (germline): MDHEN, SYDVKM. CDR3 length equals 15 residues. Supplemented by reference TRBV28 and TRBJ2-1, the full variable domain reads DVKVTQSSRYLVKRTGEKVFLECVQDMDHENMFWYRQDPGLGLRLIYFSYDVKMKEKGDIPEGYSVSREKKERFSLILESASTNQTSMYLCASSLSAPRVVLQFFGPGTRLTVL.

This clone has more than one count but fewer than ten. The chain employs TRBV4-3 and TRBJ1-2, with D hard to call. V was shortened by 2 bases and J by 7 bases, with 17 bases between the two germline ends. The CDR3 contains 15 residues. Germline V gene sequence: CDR1 LGHNA, CDR2 YSLEER. This CDR3 reads CASSQQSKGGFGYTF. The CDR3 DNA reads TGCGCCAGCAGCCAACAGAGTAAGGGTGGCTTTGGCTACACCTTC.

This sequence joins TRBV5-1 and TRBJ2-1; TRBD1 matches at 8 bases. V lost 7 bases, J lost 2 bases, and 5 bases stayed unmatched. Germline CDR1 reads SGHRS; CDR2 reads YFSETQ. CDR3 length equals 14 residues. The CDR3 DNA reads as TGCGCCAGCTACGACAGGGGAACCTACAATGAGCAGTTCTTC. As protein: CASYDRGTYNEQFF.

This clone was picked up a small number of times. CDR3 residues: CSAMGQMGQFF. For the CDR3, the DNA is TGCAGTGCTATGGGCCAAATGGGGCAGTTCTTC. The genes are TRBV20-1 and TRBJ2-1; D not certain. In germline, CDR1 is DFQATT, CDR2 SNEGSKA (reference sequence). This CDR3 contains 11 residues. V was cut by 4 bases and J by 12 bases, with 13 bases left in between.

Points on this clone: It is unclear where the CDR3 begins or ends on the DNA, so no DNA is shown, and the CDR3 is as TCRdb lists it. The V call is TRBV6-6, the J call TRBJ1-4; the table's D call, TRBD1, has no DNA check behind it. The CDR3 adds up to 14 amino acids, both ends counted. The germline V gene encodes CDR1 MNHNY and CDR2 SVGAGI (reference sequence). The CDR3 reads CASSFGPGGEKLFF.

This clone was seen a few times. The chain couples TRBV9 to TRBJ1-1, with D perhaps TRBD1 (5 bases). This CDR3 is 15 amino acids long. In germline, CDR1 is SGDLS, CDR2 YYNGEE. Trimming removed 0 bases from V and 0 bases from J, with 9 bases in between. The CDR3 loop reads CASSVVPGMNTEAFF. CDR3 nucleotide sequence: TGTGCCAGCAGCGTAGTCCCAGGGATGAACACTGAAGCTTTCTTT.

The chain joins TRBV20-1 to TRBJ1-1; 8 bases fit TRBD1. CDR3 size: 11 residues. Germline V gene sequence: CDR1 DFQATT, CDR2 SNEGSKA (reference sequence). Trimming at V came to 6 bases and at J to 3 bases, leaving 0 bases not matched to a gene. Written as DNA, the CDR3 is TGCAGTGCGGGACAGGACACTGAAGCTTTCTTT. Translation gives CSAGQDTEAFF.

The chain uses TRBV5-4 and TRBJ2-3; 12 bases line up with TRBD2. V was pared by 10 bases and J by 6 bases, with 12 bases of the junction left unmatched. The CDR3 length is 15 residues. From germline, CDR1 is SGHNT and CDR2 YYREEE (reference sequence). In nucleotides, the CDR3 is TGTGCCTCTAGCGGGAGGGCCACAAGGACGGATACGCAGTATTTT. Protein sequence: CASSGRATRTDTQYF.

The chain has TRBV18 and TRBJ1-2, with a weak D call TRBD1 (5 bases). V shed 2 bases and J shed 3 bases, with 16 bases lying between them. The length of the CDR3 is 16 residues. CDR1 is KGHSH, CDR2 LQKENI, per germline. CDR3 sequence: CASSPSSTGTDYGYTF. The CDR3 region has the DNA TGTGCCAGCTCACCATCGTCGACCGGGACGGACTATGGCTACACCTTC. The full variable domain, completed using reference TRBV18 and TRBJ1-2, is NAGVMQNPRHLVRRRGQEARLRCSPMKGHSHVYWYRQLPEEGLKFMVYLQKENIIDESGMPKERFSAEFPKEGPSILRIQQVVRGDSAAYFCASSPSSTGTDYGYTFGSGTRLTVV.

The chain joins TRBV2 to TRBJ1-1, with D perhaps TRBD1 (5 bases). The CDR3 totals 15 residues. Germline loops: CDR1 SNHLY, CDR2 FYNNEI. V lost 6 bases and J lost 6, with 20 bases in between. This CDR3 reads CASRVQGIGLAEAFF. The CDR3, as DNA: TGTGCCAGCAGGGTTCAGGGAATTGGCTTAGCTGAAGCTTTCTTT.

This clone appeared a few times. The rearrangement joins TRBV7-2 to TRBJ2-3; TRBD2 agrees at 10 bases. The V gene end was trimmed by 5 bases and the J gene end by 4 bases; junction bases not matched to a gene: 6. The CDR3 sequence is 15 residues long. Germline V lookup: CDR1 SGHTA, CDR2 FQGNSA. The CDR3 sequence: CASSEAGGPADTQYF. The CDR3 DNA follows: TGTGCCAGCAGCGAAGCGGGAGGGCCGGCAGATACGCAGTATTTT.